The rows below give T cell receptor beta chains drawn from one sample of a study of radiotherapy plus CTLA-4 blockade in lung cancer. The assay was immunoSEQ multiplex PCR, and TCRdb's table has in-frame clones only and misses some. The sample yields roughly 97,000 clones, about 70% seen once. Sample: peripheral blood, taken from a patient treated with radiotherapy plus ipilimumab. These receptors came from a human donor with non-small cell lung cancer who had a partial response to radiotherapy plus ipilimumab. Some clones in this sample may be carry-over from other donors' samples. The CDR3 runs from the conserved cysteine through the conserved F or W. The order of the fields is V gene, J gene, clone size, D gene, CDR3 protein, CDR3 DNA. A D gene is named only where the DNA matches it firmly. Size is omitted from some rows. Given values are once, few, many or a class for expanded clones.

>TRBV6-6|TRBJ2-7|.|.
CASGARQGGLEQYF
TGTGCCAGCGGGGCGAGACAGGGAGGCCTCGAGCAGTACTTC
>TRBV27|TRBJ1-6|.|TRBD1
CASSTLGQGHSPLHF
TGTGCCAGCAGCACCCTCGGACAGGGGCATTCACCCCTCCACTTT
>TRBV28|TRBJ2-7|.|.
CASSLWVESNEQYF
TGTGCCAGCAGTTTATGGGTCGAGAGCAACGAGCAGTACTTC
>TRBV11-3|TRBJ2-2|.|TRBD2
CASKGPAGDTGELFF
TGTGCCAGCAAGGGGCCCGCGGGAGACACCGGGGAGCTGTTTTTT
>TRBV29-1|TRBJ2-1|.|TRBD2
CSASLSGLGNEQFF
TGCAGCGCTTCCCTTAGCGGGCTAGGCAATGAGCAGTTCTTC
>TRBV9|TRBJ2-3|.|TRBD2
CASSVGESGGPTDTQYF
TGTGCCAGCAGCGTAGGGGAGAGCGGGGGCCCCACAGATACGCAGTATTTT
>TRBV2|TRBJ2-5|once|TRBD1
CASSEASGGSETQYF
TGTGCCAGCAGTGAGGCGTCAGGGGGCTCGGAGACCCAGTACTTC
>TRBV15|TRBJ2-7|.|TRBD2
CATSLGGGGYEQYF
TGTGCCACCAGCCTGGGCGGGGGGGGGTACGAGCAGTACTTC
>TRBV20-1|TRBJ2-2|.|.
CSSLGSGELFF
TGCAGTAGTCTAGGTTCCGGGGAGCTGTTTTTT
>TRBV15|TRBJ2-4|.|TRBD1
CATSRDPGRGRLDKNIQYF
TGTGCCACCAGCAGAGATCCTGGCAGGGGGCGTTTAGACAAAAACATTCAGTACTTC
>TRBV28|TRBJ1-2|.|TRBD1
CASRDGTGDYGYTF
TGTGCCAGCAGGGATGGGACAGGGGACTATGGCTACACCTTC
>TRBV19|TRBJ2-7|once|TRBD1
CASSIGTGSWDEQYF
TGTGCCAGTAGCATCGGGACAGGGAGTTGGGACGAGCAGTACTTC
>TRBV7-9|TRBJ2-3|.|.
CASSFLDTQYF
TGTGCCAGCAGCTTCCTGGATACGCAGTATTTT
>TRBV28|TRBJ2-7|.|.
CASSLWPGLYEQYF
TGTGCCAGCAGTTTGTGGCCAGGGCTCTACGAGCAGTACTTC
>TRBV28|TRBJ1-5|few|.
CASSLSARGSNQPQHF
TGTGCCAGCAGTTTATCGGCCAGGGGAAGCAATCAGCCCCAGCATTTT
>TRBV5-1|TRBJ2-5|few|TRBD1
CASSWDRQETQYF
TGCGCCAGCAGCTGGGACAGACAAGAGACCCAGTACTTC